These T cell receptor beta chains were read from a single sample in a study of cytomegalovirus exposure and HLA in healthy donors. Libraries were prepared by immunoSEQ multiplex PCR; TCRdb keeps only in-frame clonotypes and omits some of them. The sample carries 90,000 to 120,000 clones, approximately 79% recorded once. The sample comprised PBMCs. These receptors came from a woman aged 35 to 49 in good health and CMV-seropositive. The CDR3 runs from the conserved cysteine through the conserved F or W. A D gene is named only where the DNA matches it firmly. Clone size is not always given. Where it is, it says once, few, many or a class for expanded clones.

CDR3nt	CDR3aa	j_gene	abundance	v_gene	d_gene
TGTGCCAGCAGTGACTCAAGGCAGGGCCCCTACAATGAGCAGTTCTTC	CASSDSRQGPYNEQFF	TRBJ2-1	.	TRBV6-4	.
TGCGCCAGCAGTCGAGGGGCCGCGGGGGGCTTTTCCTACAATGAGCAGTTCTTC	CASSRGAAGGFSYNEQFF	TRBJ2-1	.	TRBV4-1	TRBD2
TGTGCCAGCTGCAGGGGCAATGAGCAGTTCTTC	CASCRGNEQFF	TRBJ2-1	.	TRBV2	.
TGTGCCAGCAGCCCCGGACTAGCGGTCCAAGAGACCCAGTACTTC	CASSPGLAVQETQYF	TRBJ2-5	.	TRBV13	TRBD2
TGTGCCAGCGGGGGGACTAGCGGGGGGGAGACCCAGTACTTC	CASGGTSGGETQYF	TRBJ2-5	.	TRBV6-1	TRBD2
TGCAGCGTTGAAGACGGAGTGAACACTGAAGCTTTCTTT	CSVEDGVNTEAFF	TRBJ1-1	.	TRBV29-1	.
TGCGCCAGCAGCTCCGGGACAGGGCTCGGGGAGGCCCAGTACTTC	CASSSGTGLGEAQYF	TRBJ2-5	.	TRBV5-1	TRBD1
TGTGCCAGCAGCTTGGACAGGGTGGGCAATTCACCCCTCCACTTT	CASSLDRVGNSPLHF	TRBJ1-6	.	TRBV7-9	TRBD1
TGTGCCAGCAGCAAAACAGGGGCCTCCTACGAGCAGTACTTC	CASSKTGASYEQYF	TRBJ2-7	.	TRBV7-9	TRBD1
TGTGCCAGCAGTGTCGCTCAAGGGGGTGGTAACAATGAGCAGTTCTTC	CASSVAQGGGNNEQFF	TRBJ2-1	few	TRBV27	.